This is a list of T cell receptor beta chains from one sample in a study of shared clonotypes between healthy human individuals. The assay was immunoSEQ multiplex PCR, and TCRdb's table has in-frame clones only and misses some. The data show under 1,100,000 clones, around 75% seen once. The sequencing sample was made of memory CD4+ T cells sorted from blood. These receptors all stem from a man between 18 and 29 years old in good health. CDR3s include the opening cysteine and the closing phenylalanine or tryptophan. A D gene is named only where the DNA matches it firmly. A clone size is listed for some rows: how often the clone was seen (once, few, many), or a class if it is expanded.

TRBJ2-3,.,TRBV7-2,TRBD2,TGTGCCAGCAGCTTAGGACATGGGACTAGCAAAAGGACGCAGTATTTT,CASSLGHGTSKRTQYF
TRBJ2-1,.,TRBV6-5,TRBD2,TGTGCCAGCAGTCTAGCGGTGTACAATGAGCAGTTCTTC,CASSLAVYNEQFF
TRBJ2-3,once,TRBV6-5,TRBD2,TGTGCCAGCCGTTCTGGAAGCGGGAGCAACACAGATACGCAGTATTTT,CASRSGSGSNTDTQYF
TRBJ2-7,.,TRBV7-8,TRBD1,TGTGCCAGCAGCTTACGAACAGGGGGCGCTGACGAGCAGTACTTC,CASSLRTGGADEQYF
TRBJ2-1,.,TRBV5-1,TRBD2,TGCGCCAGCAGCTTGGGACTAGCGGGTTTCGACGATGAGCAGTTCTTC,CASSLGLAGFDDEQFF
TRBJ2-7,.,TRBV18,TRBD2,TGTGCCAGCTCACCGACTAGCGGGAGTGGCGAGCAGTACTTC,CASSPTSGSGEQYF
TRBJ2-6,.,TRBV7-9,.,TGTGCCAGCAGCCTAGAGGGCTCTGGGGCCAACGTCCTGACTTTC,CASSLEGSGANVLTF
TRBJ2-1,.,TRBV6-5,.,TGTGCCAGCAGTTATGACAGATCCTCCTACAATGAGCAGTTCTTC,CASSYDRSSYNEQFF
TRBJ2-1,.,TRBV10-3,TRBD2,TGTGCCATCAGCCCAGGACTAGCGGGGGGCAATGAGCAGTTCTTC,CAISPGLAGGNEQFF
TRBJ1-3,many,TRBV9,.,TGTGCCAGCAGCGACCGAAACACCATATATTTT,CASSDRNTIYF
TRBJ2-1,.,TRBV28,.,TGTGCCAGCAGGCACAGGAGTAATGAGCAGTTCTTC,CASRHRSNEQFF
TRBJ1-1,.,TRBV6-5,.,TGTGCCAGCGGCCGGGCTTCGAACACTGAAGCTTTCTTT,CASGRASNTEAFF
TRBJ2-1,.,TRBV9,TRBD2,TGTGCCAGCAGCGGGGGACTAGCATCTTACAATGAGCAGTTCTTC,CASSGGLASYNEQFF
TRBJ1-3,few,TRBV6-5,.,TGTGCCAGCAGTATCTCTAAAGGAACCATATATTTT,CASSISKGTIYF
TRBJ2-2,.,TRBV5-1,TRBD1,TGCGCCAGCAGCTCGGACAGGGGAACGACCGGGGAGCTGTTTTTT,CASSSDRGTTGELFF
TRBJ2-3,.,TRBV2,.,TGTGCCAGCAGTGAATCAGACACGCAGTATTTT,CASSESDTQYF
TRBJ2-1,once,TRBV7-9,.,TGTGCCAGCAGCTCTAAGGGCAGCGTCTACAATGAGCAGTTCTTC,CASSSKGSVYNEQFF
TRBJ1-4,.,TRBV30,.,TGTGCCTGGAGTGGTAAAGCAGGGAAGAATGAAAAACTGTTTTTT,CAWSGKAGKNEKLFF
TRBJ1-2,.,TRBV28,.,TGTGCCATAGGCTGGACCTATGGCTACACCTTC,CAIGWTYGYTF
TRBJ1-2,.,TRBV19,.,TGTGCCAGTAGTATAGATAGGGGACGAACGGGGAATGGCTACACCTTC,CASSIDRGRTGNGYTF